This T cell receptor (beta chain) was sequenced during a study of glioma-infiltrating T cells. Germline V gene lookup returns CDR1 MNHNY and CDR2 SVGAGI (reference sequence). The CDR3 sequence is 14 residues long. The iRepertoire nested amplicon-rescue multiplex PCR amplified TCR alpha and beta CDR3s from RNA. TCRdb re-called the multiplex PCR reads with MiXCR, one entry per CDR3 protein. The sample has about 400,000 distinct CDR3 sequences; 41% are singletons. A note on this clonotype: Germline and junction disagree at one end, which may indicate a read error.

The chain couples TRBV6-6 to TRBJ2-7, with 9 bases that match TRBD1. This TCR came from a human donor with low-grade glioma or glioblastoma, undergoing nonglioma brain surgery, or in good health (not recorded which). The sample was glioma tissue, nonneoplastic brain tissue, or PBMCs (not recorded which). The CDR3 sequence is CASSYLPGTGRRDF. CDR3 sequence (DNA): TGTGCCAGCAGTTACTTACCTGGGACAGGGAGGAGGGACTTC.